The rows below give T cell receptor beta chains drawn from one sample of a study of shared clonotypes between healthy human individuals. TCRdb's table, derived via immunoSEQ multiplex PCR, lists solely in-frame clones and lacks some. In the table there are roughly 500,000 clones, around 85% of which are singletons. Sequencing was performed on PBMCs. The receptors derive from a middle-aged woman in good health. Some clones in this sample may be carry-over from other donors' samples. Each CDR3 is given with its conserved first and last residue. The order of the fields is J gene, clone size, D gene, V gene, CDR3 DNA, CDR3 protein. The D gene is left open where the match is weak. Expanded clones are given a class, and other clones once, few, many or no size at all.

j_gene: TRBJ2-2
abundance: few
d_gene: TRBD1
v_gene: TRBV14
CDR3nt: TGTGCCAGCAGCACCACTGACACAGGGGCCGGGGAGCTGTTTTTT
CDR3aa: CASSTTDTGAGELFF

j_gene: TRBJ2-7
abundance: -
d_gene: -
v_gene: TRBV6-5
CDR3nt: TGTGCCAGCAGCGGCGAGGGGTACGAGCAGTACTTC
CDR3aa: CASSGEGYEQYF

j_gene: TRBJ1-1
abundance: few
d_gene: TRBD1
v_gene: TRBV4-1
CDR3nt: TGCGCCAGCAGCCAGGGACAGGGGGCGTTCACTGAAGCTTTCTTT
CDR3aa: CASSQGQGAFTEAFF

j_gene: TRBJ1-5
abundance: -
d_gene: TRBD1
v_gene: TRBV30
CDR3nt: TGTGCCTCCCAAGAAACAGGGGATAGCAATCAGCCCCAGCATTTT
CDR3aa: CASQETGDSNQPQHF

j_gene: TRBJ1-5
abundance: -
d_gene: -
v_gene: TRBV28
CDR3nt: TGTGCCAGCAGAAGGGACCGGGGTGGCAATCAGCCCCAGCATTTT
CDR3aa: CASRRDRGGNQPQHF

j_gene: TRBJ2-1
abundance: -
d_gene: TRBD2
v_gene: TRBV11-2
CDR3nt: TGTGCCAGCAGCTCGATTAGCGGGAGCTCCTACAATGAGCAGTTCTTC
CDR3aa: CASSSISGSSYNEQFF

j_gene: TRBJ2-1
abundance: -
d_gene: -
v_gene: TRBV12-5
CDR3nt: TGTGCTAGTGGTTTGGGGCAGGGAAGGAATGAGCAGTTCTTC
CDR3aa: CASGLGQGRNEQFF

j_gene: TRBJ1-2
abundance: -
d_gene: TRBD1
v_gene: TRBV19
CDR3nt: TGTGCCAGTAGTGTCGGGACAGGCTTCCATGGCTACACCTTC
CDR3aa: CASSVGTGFHGYTF

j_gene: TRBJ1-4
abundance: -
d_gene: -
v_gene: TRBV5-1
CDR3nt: TGCGCCAGCAGCTTATCCAGGGGAGGGGTAGGAGAAAAACTGTTTTTT
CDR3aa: CASSLSRGGVGEKLFF

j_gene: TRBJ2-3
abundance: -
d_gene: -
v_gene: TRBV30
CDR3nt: TGTGCCTGGAATATCGGAGATACGCAGTATTTT
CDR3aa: CAWNIGDTQYF